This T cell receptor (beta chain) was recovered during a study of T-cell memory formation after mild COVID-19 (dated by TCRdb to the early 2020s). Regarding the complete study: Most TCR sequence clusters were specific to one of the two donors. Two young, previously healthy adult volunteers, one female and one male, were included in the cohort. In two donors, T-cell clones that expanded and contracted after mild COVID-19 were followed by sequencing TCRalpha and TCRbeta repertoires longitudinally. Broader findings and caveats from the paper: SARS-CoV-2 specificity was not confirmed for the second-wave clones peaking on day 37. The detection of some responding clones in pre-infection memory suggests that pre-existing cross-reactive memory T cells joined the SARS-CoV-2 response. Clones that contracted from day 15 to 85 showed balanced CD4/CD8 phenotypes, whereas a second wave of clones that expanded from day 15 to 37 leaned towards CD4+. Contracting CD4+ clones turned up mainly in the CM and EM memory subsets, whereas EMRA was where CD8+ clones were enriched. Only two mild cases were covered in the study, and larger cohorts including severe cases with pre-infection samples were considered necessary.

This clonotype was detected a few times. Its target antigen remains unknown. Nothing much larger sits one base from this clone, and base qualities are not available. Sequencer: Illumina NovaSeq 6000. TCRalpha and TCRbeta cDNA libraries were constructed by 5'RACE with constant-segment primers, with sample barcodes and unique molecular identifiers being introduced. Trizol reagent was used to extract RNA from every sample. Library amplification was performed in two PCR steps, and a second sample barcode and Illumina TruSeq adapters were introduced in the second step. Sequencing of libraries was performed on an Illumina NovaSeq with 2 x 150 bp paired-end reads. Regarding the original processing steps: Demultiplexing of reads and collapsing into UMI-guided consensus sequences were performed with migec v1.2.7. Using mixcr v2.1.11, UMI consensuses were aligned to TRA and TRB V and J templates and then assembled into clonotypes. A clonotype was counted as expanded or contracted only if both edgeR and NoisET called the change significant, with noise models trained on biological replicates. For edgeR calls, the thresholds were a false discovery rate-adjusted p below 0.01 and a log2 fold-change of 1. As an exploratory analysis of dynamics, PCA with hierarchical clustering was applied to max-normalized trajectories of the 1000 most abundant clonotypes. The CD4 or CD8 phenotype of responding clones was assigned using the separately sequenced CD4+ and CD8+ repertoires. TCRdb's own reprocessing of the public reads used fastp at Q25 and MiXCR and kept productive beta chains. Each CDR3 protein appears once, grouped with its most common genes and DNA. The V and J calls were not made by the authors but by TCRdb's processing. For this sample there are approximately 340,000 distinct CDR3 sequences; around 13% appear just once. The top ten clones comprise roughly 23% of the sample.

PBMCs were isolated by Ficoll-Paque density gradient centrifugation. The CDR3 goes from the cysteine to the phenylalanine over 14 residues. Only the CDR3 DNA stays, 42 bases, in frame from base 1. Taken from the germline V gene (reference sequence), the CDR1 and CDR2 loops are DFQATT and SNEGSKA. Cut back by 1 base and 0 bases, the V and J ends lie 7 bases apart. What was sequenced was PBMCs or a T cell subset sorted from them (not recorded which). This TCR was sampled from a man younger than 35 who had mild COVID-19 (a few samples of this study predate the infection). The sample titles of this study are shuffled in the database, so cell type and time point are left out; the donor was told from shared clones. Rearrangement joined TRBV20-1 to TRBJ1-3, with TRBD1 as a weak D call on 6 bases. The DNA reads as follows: TGCAGTGCTAGAGTGGACAGCTCTGGAAACACCATATATTTT. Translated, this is CSARVDSSGNTIYF.